Described below is a single T cell receptor (beta chain) sequence and its context. The antigen remains undetermined. The people who gave samples were healthy Caucasians from Russia, aged roughly 6 to 95. Extracted total RNA amounted to at least 6 micrograms for each sample. The data belong to a study of blood T cells in healthy people across ages. Study-level findings and limits: As age increased, TCR beta diversity per million T cells fell in a roughly linear fashion. PBMCs that were unsorted prevented a conclusive naive versus antigen-experienced comparison.

Using a J-beta primer mix together with a sample-barcoded 5' primer, a second PCR was run for about 6 to 12 cycles. Each CDR3 protein is one row after TCRdb ran MiXCR on the 5' RACE reads. The sample comprises 1.5 million to 2 million distinct CDR3 sequences, around 48% of which are singletons, and approximately 2.1% rests with the top ten. The sequencing input was blood. The sequence came from a woman aged 40 to 50 in good health.

CDR3 sequence reads: CSGADSNYGYTF. For the CDR3, the DNA is TGCAGCGGTGCGGACAGTAACTATGGCTACACCTTC. The V call is TRBV29-1, the J call TRBJ1-2; weak D call: TRBD1 (6 bases). V was trimmed by 7 bases and J by 1 base, leaving 10 bases between them. The CDR3 runs to 12 residues. Germline V lookup: CDR1 SQVTM, CDR2 ANQGSEA.